The T cell receptor (beta chain) described here comes from a study of cytomegalovirus exposure and HLA in healthy donors. Study results and limitations: The study reported that TCR beta sequences accurately predicted HLA-A and HLA-B alleles in most subjects.

The V end was cut by 3 bases, the J end by 6 bases, with 13 bases between. Per germline, CDR1 SGDLS and CDR2 YYNGEE. This CDR3 region has 14 residues. Concerning this clone itself: Its antigen remains unidentified.

Primers: 60 Vbeta forward and 13 Jbeta reverse. The table came from immunoSEQ multiplex PCR; TCRdb's copy has only in-frame clones and leaves some out. The sample lists around 81,000 clones; about 60% were seen once. The sequence came from a man under 40 in good health and CMV-seropositive. V gene TRBV9 combines with J gene TRBJ2-1, with D possibly matching TRBD1 (6 bases). The sample comprised PBMCs. The CDR3 DNA reads TGTGCCAGCAGCGAAGCTGGGGGCAGCAATGAGCAGTTCTTC. Encoded protein: CASSEAGGSNEQFF.